This T cell receptor (beta chain) appears in the sequencing data of a study of cytotoxic CD8 clonotypes in ibrutinib-treated CLL. Depth targeted 1 in 200,000 to 1 in 1 million T cells, averaging 10x coverage per clonotype. The protocol was immunoSEQ multiplex PCR, while the TCRdb copy is restricted to in-frame clones and leaves out a portion. The table lists some 150,000 clones, around 80% of them singletons. Study findings and constraints: Public clonotypes, rarely seen, contracted or held steady on treatment.

This CDR3 contains 15 residues. Germline CDR1 reads SEHNR; CDR2 reads FQNEAQ (reference sequence). V shed 8 bases and J shed 1 base, with 14 bases lying between them. Concerning this clone itself: The target antigen is unknown.

The sample consisted of PBMCs, taken after 12 months of ibrutinib treatment. The chain links TRBV7-9 to TRBJ2-2; perhaps TRBD1 as D (6 bases). The source is a human donor with chronic lymphocytic leukemia. CDR3 coding DNA: TGTGCCAGCCCCGAAAAGGACAGGAACACCGGGGAGCTGTTTTTT. This codes for CASPEKDRNTGELFF. Full variable domain (remainder filled in from reference TRBV7-9 and TRBJ2-2): DTGVSQNPRHKITKRGQNVTFRCDPISEHNRLYWYRQTLGQGPEFLTYFQNEAQLEKSRLLSDRFSAERPKGSFSTLEIQRTEQGDSAMYLCASPEKDRNTGELFFGEGSRLTVL.